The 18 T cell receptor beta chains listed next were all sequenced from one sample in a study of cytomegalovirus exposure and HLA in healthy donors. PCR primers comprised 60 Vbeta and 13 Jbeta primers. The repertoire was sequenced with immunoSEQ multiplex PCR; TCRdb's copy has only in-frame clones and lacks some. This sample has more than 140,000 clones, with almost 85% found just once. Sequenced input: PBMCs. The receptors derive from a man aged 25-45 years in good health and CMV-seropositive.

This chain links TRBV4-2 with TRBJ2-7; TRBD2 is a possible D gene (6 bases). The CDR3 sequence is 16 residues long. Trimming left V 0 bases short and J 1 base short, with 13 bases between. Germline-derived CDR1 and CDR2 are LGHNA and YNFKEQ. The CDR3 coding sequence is TGTGCCAGCAGCCAAGACTTAGGGGACTCGTCCTACGAGCAGTACTTC. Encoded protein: CASSQDLGDSSYEQYF.

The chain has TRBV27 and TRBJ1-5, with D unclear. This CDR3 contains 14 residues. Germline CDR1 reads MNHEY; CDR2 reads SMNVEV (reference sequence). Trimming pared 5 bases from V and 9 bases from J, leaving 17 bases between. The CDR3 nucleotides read TGTGCCAGCAGTCCTAGGACTTCGGAGGGGCCCCAGCATTTT. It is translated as CASSPRTSEGPQHF.

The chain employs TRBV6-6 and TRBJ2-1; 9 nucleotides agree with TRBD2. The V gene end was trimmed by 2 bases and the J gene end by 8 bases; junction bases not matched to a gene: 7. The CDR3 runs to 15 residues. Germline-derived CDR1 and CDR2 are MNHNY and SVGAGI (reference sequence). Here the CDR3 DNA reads TGTGCCAGCAGTTACACAGCTAGCGGGAACCATGAGCAGTTCTTC. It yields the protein CASSYTASGNHEQFF.

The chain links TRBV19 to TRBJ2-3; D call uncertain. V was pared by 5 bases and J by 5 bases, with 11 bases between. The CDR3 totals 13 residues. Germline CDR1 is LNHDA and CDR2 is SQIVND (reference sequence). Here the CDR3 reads CASSLAARDTQYF. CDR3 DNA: TGTGCCAGTAGTTTAGCAGCTAGAGATACGCAGTATTTT.

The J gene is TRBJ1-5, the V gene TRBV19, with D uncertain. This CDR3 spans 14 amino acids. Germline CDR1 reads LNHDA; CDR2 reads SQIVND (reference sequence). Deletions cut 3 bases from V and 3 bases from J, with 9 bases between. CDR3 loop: CASSISKHNQPQHF. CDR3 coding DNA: TGTGCCAGTAGTATCTCCAAGCACAATCAGCCCCAGCATTTT.

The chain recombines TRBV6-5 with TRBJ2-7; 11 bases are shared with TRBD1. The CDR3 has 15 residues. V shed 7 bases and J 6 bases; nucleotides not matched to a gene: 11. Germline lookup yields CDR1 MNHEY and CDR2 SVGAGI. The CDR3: CASTPPGTGGGEQYF. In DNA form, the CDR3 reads TGTGCCAGCACCCCACCCGGGACAGGGGGTGGCGAGCAGTACTTC.

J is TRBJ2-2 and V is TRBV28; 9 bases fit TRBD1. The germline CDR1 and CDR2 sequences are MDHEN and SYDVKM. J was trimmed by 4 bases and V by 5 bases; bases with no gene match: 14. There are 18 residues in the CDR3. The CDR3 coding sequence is TGTGCCAGCAGTGCAACCGGGACAGGGATTATCGGCACCGGGGAGCTGTTTTTT. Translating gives CASSATGTGIIGTGELFF.

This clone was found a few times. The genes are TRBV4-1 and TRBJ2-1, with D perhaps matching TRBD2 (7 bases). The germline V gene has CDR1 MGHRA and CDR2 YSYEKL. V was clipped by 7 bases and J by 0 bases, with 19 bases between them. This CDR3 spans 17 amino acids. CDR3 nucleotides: TGCGCCAGCAAAGCGGGGAAAGGGGGACGCTCCTACAATGAGCAGTTCTTC. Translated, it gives CASKAGKGGRSYNEQFF.

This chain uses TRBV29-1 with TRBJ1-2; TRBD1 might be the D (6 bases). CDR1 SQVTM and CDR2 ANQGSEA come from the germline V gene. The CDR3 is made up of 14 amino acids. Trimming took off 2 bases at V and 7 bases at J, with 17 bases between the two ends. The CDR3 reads CSVERQGKMRGYTF. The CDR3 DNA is TGCAGCGTTGAAAGGCAGGGGAAGATGCGTGGCTACACCTTC.

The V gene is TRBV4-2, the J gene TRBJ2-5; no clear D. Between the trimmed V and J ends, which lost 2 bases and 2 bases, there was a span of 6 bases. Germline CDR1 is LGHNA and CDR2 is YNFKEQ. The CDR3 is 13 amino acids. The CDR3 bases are TGTGCCAGCAGCCAAACTACACAAGAGACCCAGTACTTC. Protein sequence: CASSQTTQETQYF.

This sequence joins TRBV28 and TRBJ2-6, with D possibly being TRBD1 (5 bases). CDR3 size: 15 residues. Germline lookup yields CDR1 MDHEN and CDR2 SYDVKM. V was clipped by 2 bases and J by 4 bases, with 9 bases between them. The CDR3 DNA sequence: TGTGCCAGCAGTTTAAGGGGTCCAGGGGCCAACGTCCTGACTTTC. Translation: CASSLRGPGANVLTF.

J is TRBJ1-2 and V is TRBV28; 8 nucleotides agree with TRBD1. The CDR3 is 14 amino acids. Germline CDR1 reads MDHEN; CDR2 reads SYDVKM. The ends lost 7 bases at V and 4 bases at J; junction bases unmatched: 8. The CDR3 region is CASIDRGSVYGYTF. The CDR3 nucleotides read TGTGCCAGCATCGACAGGGGTTCGGTCTATGGCTACACCTTC.

CDR3 sequence: CAWSASDRRPYEQYF. The CDR3 DNA reads as TGTGCCTGGAGTGCCTCAGACAGGAGACCCTACGAGCAGTACTTC. The chain joins TRBV30 to TRBJ2-7, with a possible D match to TRBD1 (6 bases). Trimming cost V 1 base and J 2 bases, with 15 bases left between them. The CDR3 is 15 residues long. Germline assignment: CDR1 GTSNPN and CDR2 SVGIG (reference sequence).

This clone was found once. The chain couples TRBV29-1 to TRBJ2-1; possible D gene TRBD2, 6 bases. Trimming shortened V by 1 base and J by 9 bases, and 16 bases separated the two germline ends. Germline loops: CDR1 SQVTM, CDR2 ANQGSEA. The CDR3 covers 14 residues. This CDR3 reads CSVEAGGLGGEQFF. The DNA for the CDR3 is TGCAGCGTTGAAGCTGGGGGACTGGGAGGTGAGCAGTTCTTC.

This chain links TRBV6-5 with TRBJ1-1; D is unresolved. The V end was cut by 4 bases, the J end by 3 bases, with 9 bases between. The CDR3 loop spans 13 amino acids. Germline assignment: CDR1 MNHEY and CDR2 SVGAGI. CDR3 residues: CASSFGEDTEAFF. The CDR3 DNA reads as TGTGCCAGCAGTTTCGGGGAGGACACTGAAGCTTTCTTT.

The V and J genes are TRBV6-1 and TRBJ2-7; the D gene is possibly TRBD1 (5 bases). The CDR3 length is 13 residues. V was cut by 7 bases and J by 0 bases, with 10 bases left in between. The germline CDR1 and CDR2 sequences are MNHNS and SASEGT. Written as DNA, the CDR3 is TGTGCCAGCAAGTCAGGGCCCTCCTACGAGCAGTACTTC. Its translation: CASKSGPSYEQYF.

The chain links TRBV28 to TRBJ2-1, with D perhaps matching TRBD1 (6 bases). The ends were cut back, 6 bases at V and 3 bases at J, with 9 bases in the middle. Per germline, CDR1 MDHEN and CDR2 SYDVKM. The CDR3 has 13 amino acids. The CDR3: CASRRGNYNEQFF. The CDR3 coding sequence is TGTGCCAGCAGAAGGGGGAACTACAATGAGCAGTTCTTC.

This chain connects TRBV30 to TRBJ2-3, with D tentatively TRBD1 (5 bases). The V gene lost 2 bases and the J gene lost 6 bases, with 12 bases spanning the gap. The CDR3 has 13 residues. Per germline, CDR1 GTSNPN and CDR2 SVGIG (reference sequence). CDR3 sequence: CAWSQGSLDTQYF. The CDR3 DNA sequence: TGTGCCTGGAGTCAGGGCTCTCTGGATACGCAGTATTTT.